This TCR beta chain was documented in a study of identical twins. This clonotype has at least ten counts. TCRdb reprocessed the 5' RACE reads with MiXCR, giving one entry per CDR3 protein. Among about 200,000 distinct CDR3 sequences listed, approximately 10% were seen once. V lost 5 bases, J lost 12 bases, and 22 bases lay in between. The CDR3 runs 13 residues. Germline loops: CDR1 DFQATT, CDR2 SNEGSKA (reference sequence). This sequence was found in a man aged 50 to 60 in good health. The sequenced material came from memory T cells sorted from blood. The gene calls are TRBV20-1 and TRBJ1-1; D is ambiguous. CDR3 nucleotides: TGCAGTGCTTCTGACGGTGTACTGGTGAAAACTTTCTTT. Amino acid sequence: CSASDGVLVKTFF.